This T cell receptor (beta chain) was obtained from a study of cytomegalovirus exposure and HLA in healthy donors. This clone was counted once. What it binds is unknown. General study findings and limits: Rare TCR sequences dominated, though some public TCRs recurred in many donors.

PCR used 60 Vbeta primers and 13 Jbeta primers. Some clones are missing from TCRdb's copy, which holds only in-frame ones; the method was immunoSEQ multiplex PCR. This table has about 170,000 clones, roughly 80% appearing once. The sequence came from a woman younger than 35 in good health and CMV-seronegative. Sequencing was carried out using PBMCs.

The CDR3 DNA reads TGTGCCAGCAGGCAATACCAGGGTCCAGGAAACACCATATATTTT. Residues: CASRQYQGPGNTIYF. The chain carries TRBV28 and TRBJ1-3, with D perhaps TRBD1 (5 bases). CDR1 MDHEN and CDR2 SYDVKM come from the germline V gene. Trimming stripped 6 bases from V and 4 bases from J, with 16 bases between. This CDR3 region has 15 residues.